This section outlines one TCR beta chain sequence together with its context. The record originates from a study of T cell changes during pregnancy in multiple sclerosis. CDR1 and CDR2 from the germline V gene are MDHEN and SYDVKM. This CDR3 spans 15 amino acids. The V gene end was trimmed by 5 bases and the J gene end by 4 bases; junction bases not matched to a gene: 7. Using immunoSEQ multiplex PCR, the repertoire was profiled, and TCRdb retains in-frame clones only, with some absent. The sample has over 35,000 clones, 80% to 90% seen once. The material sequenced was CD4+ T cells from peripheral blood mononuclear cells, taken in the first trimester of pregnancy. This chain links TRBV28 with TRBJ2-7; 11 nucleotides agree with TRBD1. This sequence originates from a female donor with multiple sclerosis, enrolled in a pregnancy study. CDR3 bases: TGTGCCAGCAGTGTTTTAGGACAGGGGGCTTACGAGCAGTACTTC. This gives the protein CASSVLGQGAYEQYF.